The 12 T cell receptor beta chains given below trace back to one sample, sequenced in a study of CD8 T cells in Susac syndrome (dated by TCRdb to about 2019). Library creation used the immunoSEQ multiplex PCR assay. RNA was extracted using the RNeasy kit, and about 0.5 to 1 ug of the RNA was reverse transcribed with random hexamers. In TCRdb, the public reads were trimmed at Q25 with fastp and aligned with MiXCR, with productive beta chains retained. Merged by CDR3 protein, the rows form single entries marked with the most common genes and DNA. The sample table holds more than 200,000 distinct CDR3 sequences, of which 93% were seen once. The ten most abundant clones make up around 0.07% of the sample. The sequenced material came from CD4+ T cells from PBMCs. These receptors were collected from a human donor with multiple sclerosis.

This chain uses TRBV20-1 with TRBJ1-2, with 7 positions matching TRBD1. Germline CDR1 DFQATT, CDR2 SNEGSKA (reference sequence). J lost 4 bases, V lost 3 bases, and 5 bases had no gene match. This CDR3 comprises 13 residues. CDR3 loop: CSASTGVGYGYTF. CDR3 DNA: TGCAGTGCTAGCACAGGGGTGGGCTATGGCTACACCTTC.

The CDR3 bases are TGTGCCAGCAGCTCCCTAGGGACTAGCACAGATACGCAGTATTTT. It specifies CASSSLGTSTDTQYF. This chain joins TRBV11-2 and TRBJ2-3; TRBD2 is a possible D gene (6 bases). Deletions cut 4 bases from V and 0 bases from J, with 11 bases between. This CDR3 is built from 15 residues. Germline V CDR1 and CDR2: SGHAT, FQNNGV.

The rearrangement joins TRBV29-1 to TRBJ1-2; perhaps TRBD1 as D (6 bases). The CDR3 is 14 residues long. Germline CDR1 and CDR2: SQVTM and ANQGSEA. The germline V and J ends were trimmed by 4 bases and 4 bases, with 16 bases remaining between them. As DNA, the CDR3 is TGCAGCGTTGGTGGTCTGGGCAGGGGCTATGGCTACACCTTC. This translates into CSVGGLGRGYGYTF.

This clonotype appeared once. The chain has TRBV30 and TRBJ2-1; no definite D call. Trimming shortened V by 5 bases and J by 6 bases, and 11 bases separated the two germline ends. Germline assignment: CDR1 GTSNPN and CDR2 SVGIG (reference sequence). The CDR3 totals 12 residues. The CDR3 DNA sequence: TGTGCCTGGTCCAGACAATCCAATGAGCAGTTCTTC. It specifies CAWSRQSNEQFF.

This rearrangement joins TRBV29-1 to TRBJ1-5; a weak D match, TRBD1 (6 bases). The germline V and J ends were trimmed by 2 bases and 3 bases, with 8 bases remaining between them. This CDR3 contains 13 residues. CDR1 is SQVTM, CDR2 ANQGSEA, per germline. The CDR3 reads CSVETGYNQPQHF. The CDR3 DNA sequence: TGCAGCGTTGAAACAGGGTACAATCAGCCCCAGCATTTT.

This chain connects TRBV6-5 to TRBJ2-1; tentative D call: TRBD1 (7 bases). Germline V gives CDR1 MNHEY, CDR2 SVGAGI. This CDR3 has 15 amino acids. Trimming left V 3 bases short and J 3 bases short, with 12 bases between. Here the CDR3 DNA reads TGTGCCAGCAGTTATCTCCAGGGGGGCTACAATGAGCAGTTCTTC. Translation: CASSYLQGGYNEQFF.

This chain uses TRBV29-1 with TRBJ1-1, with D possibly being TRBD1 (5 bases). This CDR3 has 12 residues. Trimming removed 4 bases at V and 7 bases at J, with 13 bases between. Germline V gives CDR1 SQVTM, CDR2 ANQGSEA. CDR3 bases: TGCAGCGTTGTACGAGGGGTGGATGAAGCTTTCTTT. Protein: CSVVRGVDEAFF.

Here the CDR3 DNA reads TGTGCCAGCAGCTTAGGGGGGGCGCGGAGTGCCTACGAGCAGTACTTC. This sequence encodes CASSLGGARSAYEQYF. This chain uses TRBV7-2 with TRBJ2-7; D is possibly TRBD1 or TRBD2 (6 bases each). V lost 1 base, J lost 2 bases, and 15 bases lay in between. Germline CDR1 is SGHTA and CDR2 is FQGNSA. This CDR3 is 16 amino acids long.

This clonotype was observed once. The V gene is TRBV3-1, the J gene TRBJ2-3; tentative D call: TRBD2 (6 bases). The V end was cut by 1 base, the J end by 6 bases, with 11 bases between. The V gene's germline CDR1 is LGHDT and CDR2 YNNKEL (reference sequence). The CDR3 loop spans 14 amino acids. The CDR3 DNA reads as TGTGCCAGCAGCCAAGGGCGGGGACTTGATACGCAGTATTTT. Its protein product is CASSQGRGLDTQYF.

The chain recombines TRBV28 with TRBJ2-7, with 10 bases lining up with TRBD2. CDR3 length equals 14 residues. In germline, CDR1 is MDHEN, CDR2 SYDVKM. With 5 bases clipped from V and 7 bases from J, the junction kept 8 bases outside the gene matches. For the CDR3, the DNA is TGTGCCAGCAGTATGCCGGGACTAGCGTTTGAGCAGTACTTC. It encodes CASSMPGLAFEQYF.

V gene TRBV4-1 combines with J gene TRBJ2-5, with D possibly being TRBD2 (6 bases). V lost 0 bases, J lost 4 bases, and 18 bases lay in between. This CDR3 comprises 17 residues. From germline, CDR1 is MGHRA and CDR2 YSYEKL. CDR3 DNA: TGCGCCAGCAGCCAAGAGGGGGGTGCGGTGAGGGTAGAGACCCAGTACTTC. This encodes CASSQEGGAVRVETQYF.

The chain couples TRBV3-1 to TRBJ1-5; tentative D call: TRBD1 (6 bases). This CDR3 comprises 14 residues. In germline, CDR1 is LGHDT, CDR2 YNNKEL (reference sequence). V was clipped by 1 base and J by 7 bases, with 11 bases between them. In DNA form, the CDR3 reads TGTGCCAGCAGCCAAGCGGGGCAGGGGCAGCCCCAGCATTTT. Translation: CASSQAGQGQPQHF.